This T cell receptor (beta chain) was identified in a study of blood T cell repertoires in COVID-19. Study in general: Sample material is recorded as cDNA or gDNA derived from T cells, B-cell-depleted T cells, or PBMCs.

V dropped 4 bases and J dropped 6; count of bases not matched to a gene: 9. This CDR3 spans 14 amino acids. In germline, CDR1 is SGHTA, CDR2 FQGNSA. As originally analysed: Estimated nucleated cell counts came from reference gene primer amplification. Sequenced by immunoSEQ multiplex PCR; TCRdb stores in-frame clones only, minus some. V, J and clone size reflect that table, while D and trimming were determined from the DNA. This table has about 140,000 clones, around nine tenths appearing once. The sample comprised peripheral blood. The TCR was taken from a human donor in a cohort sampled during active COVID-19. The genes are TRBV7-2 and TRBJ2-7; 7 positions match TRBD1. CDR3 coding DNA: TGTGCCAGCAGCTCTCATTCTACAGGGGCCGAGCAGTACTTC. Its translation is CASSSHSTGAEQYF. Complete variable domain (other parts from reference TRBV7-2 and TRBJ2-7): GAGVSQSPSNKVTEKGKDVELRCDPISGHTALYWYRQSLGQGLEFLIYFQGNSAPDKSGLPSDRFSAERTGGSVSTLTIQRTQQEDSAVYLCASSSHSTGAEQYFGPGTRLTVT.